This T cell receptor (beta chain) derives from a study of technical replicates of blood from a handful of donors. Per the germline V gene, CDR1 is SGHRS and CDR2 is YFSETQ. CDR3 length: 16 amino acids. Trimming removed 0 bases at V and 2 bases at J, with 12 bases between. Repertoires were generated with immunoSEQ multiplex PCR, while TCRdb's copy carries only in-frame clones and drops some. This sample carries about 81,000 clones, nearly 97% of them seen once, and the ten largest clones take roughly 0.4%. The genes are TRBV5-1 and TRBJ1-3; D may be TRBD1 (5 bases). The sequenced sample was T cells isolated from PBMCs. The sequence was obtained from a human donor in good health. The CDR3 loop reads CASSLGWQGPGNTIYF. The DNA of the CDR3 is TGCGCCAGCAGCTTGGGGTGGCAGGGTCCTGGAAACACCATATATTTT.